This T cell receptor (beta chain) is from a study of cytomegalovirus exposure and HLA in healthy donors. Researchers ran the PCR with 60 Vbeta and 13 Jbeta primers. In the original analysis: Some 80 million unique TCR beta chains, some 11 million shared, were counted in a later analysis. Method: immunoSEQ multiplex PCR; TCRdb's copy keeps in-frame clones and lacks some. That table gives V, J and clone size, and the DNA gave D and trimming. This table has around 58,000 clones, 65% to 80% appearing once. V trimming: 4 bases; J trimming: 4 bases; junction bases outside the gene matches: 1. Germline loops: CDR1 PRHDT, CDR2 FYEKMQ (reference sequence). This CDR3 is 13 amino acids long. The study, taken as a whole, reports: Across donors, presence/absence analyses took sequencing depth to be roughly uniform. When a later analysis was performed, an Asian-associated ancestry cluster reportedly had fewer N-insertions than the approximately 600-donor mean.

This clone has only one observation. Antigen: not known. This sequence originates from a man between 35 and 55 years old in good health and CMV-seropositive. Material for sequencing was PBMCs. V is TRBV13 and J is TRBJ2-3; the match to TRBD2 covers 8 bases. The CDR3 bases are TGTGCCAGCAGCTCGGGGGGGCCAGATACGCAGTATTTT. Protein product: CASSSGGPDTQYF.